The sequence of this TCR beta chain was determined in a study of blood T cell repertoires in COVID-19. Study background: The analysed material was cDNA or gDNA that came from T cells, B-cell-depleted T cells, or PBMCs.

Seattle cases were enrolled at active infection and followed longitudinally. The J segment lost 7 bases and the V segment lost 6 bases, leaving 5 bases of the junction unmatched. This CDR3 contains 13 residues. The germline gives CDR1 SNHLY, CDR2 FYNNEI. Under the authors' procedure: Reference gene primers were amplified, and this amplification served to estimate nucleated cell counts. Generated by immunoSEQ multiplex PCR, the TCRdb table keeps only in-frame clones and is missing some. V, J and clone size were drawn from that table, and D and trimming were deduced from the DNA. Seen here are hundreds of thousands of clones, 70% to 90% observed once, and the top ten hold about 0.91%.

This sequence originates from a man aged 18 to 29 with COVID-19, enrolled during active disease. Sequenced: peripheral blood. The chain links TRBV2 to TRBJ1-4, with 7 bases matching TRBD1. The CDR3 sequence is CASRGTVAEKLFF. The DNA of the CDR3 is TGTGCCAGCAGGGGGACAGTAGCTGAAAAACTGTTTTTT.